The present T cell receptor beta chain was sequenced within a study of T-cell reconstitution after alpha-beta-depleted transplantation in children. The germline gives CDR1 MNHEY, CDR2 SVGAGI. Trimming cost V 2 bases and J 2 bases; bases outside gene matches: 6. The CDR3 has 16 amino acids. This clonotype was seen only a few times. A library of TCRbeta sequences, prepared with unique molecular identifiers, was generated. MiXCR, applied by TCRdb to the PCR reads, yields one record per CDR3 protein. The sample consists of 500,000 or so distinct CDR3 sequences, approximately 32% of them appearing once. This sample comprised PBMCs from the stem cell graft donor, obtained from the stem cell graft. The chain links TRBV6-5 to TRBJ2-1, with 7 bases fitting TRBD1. The source is a human donor who donated a stem cell graft to a child with aplastic anemia. The CDR3 region has the DNA TGTGCCAGCAGTTACATCGGGACAGAGACCTACAATGAGCAGTTCTTC. Translated: CASSYIGTETYNEQFF.